This entry is about one T cell receptor beta chain. Its specificity is not known. This entry comes from a study of blood T cells in healthy people across ages. Findings and limits, study-wide: Per-million-T-cell TCR beta diversity fell roughly linearly with age.

Sample-barcoded 5' priming and a J-beta primer mix drove a second PCR of about 7 to 12 cycles. TCRdb analysed the 5' RACE reads with MiXCR anew, one entry per CDR3 protein. The sample holds about 1.8 million distinct CDR3 sequences; 49% are singletons and the top ten take 2% to 2.5%. Between the trimmed V and J ends, which lost 3 bases and 3 bases, there was a span of 12 bases. The CDR3 totals 14 residues. Germline V gene lookup returns CDR1 SGHRS and CDR2 YFSETQ. This clonotype was obtained from a woman aged 40 to 50 in good health. Sequencing used blood. The chain links TRBV5-1 to TRBJ1-2; no clear D. In DNA form, the CDR3 reads TGCGCCAGCAGCTGGGCCGAGTTAGACTATGGCTACACCTTC. This encodes CASSWAELDYGYTF.